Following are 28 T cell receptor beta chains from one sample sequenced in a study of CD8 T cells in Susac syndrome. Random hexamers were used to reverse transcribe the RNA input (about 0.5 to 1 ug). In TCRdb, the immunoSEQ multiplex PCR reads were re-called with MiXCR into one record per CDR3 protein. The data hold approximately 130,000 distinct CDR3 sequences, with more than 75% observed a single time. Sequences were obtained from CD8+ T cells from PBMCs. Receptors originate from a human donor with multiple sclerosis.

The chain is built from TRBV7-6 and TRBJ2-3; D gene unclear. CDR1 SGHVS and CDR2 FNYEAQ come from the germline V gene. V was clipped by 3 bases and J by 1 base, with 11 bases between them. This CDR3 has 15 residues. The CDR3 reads CASSFFGSGTDTQYF. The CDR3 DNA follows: TGTGCCAGCAGCTTCTTCGGCTCCGGCACAGATACGCAGTATTTT.

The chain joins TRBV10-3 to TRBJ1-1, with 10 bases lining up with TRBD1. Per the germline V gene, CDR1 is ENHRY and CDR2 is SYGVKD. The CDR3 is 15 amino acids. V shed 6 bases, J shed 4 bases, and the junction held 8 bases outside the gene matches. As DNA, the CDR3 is TGTGCCATCAGGCGGACAGGGGGAAATGGCACTGAAGCTTTCTTT. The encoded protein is CAIRRTGGNGTEAFF.

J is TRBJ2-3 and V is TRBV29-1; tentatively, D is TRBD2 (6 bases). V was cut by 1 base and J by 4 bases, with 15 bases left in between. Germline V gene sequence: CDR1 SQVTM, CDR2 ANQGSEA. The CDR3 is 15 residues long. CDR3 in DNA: TGCAGCGTTGAAGCGGACTACCATTTAGCAGATACGCAGTATTTT. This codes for CSVEADYHLADTQYF.

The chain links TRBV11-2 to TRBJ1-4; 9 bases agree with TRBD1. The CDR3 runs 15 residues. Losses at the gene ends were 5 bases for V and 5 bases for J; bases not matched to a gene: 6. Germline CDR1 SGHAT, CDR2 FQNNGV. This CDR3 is CASSIAGTGNEKLFF. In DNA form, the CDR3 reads TGTGCCAGCAGCATCGCCGGGACAGGGAATGAAAAACTGTTTTTT.

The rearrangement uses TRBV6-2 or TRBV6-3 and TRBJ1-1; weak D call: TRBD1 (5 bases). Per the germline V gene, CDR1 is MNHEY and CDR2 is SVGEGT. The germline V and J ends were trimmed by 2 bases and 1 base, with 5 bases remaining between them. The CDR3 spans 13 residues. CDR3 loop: CASSYGTNTEAFF. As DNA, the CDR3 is TGTGCCAGCAGTTACGGGACGAACACTGAAGCTTTCTTT.

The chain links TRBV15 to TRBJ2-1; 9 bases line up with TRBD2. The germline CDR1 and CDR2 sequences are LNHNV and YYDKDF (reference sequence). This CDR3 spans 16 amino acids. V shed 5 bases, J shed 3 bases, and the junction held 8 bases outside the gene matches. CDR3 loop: CATSPTSGPNYNEQFF. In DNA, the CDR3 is TGTGCCACCAGCCCCACTAGCGGGCCTAACTACAATGAGCAGTTCTTC.

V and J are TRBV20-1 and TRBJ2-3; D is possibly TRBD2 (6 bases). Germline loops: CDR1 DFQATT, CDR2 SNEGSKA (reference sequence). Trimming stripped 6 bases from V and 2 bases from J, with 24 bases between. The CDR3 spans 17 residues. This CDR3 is CSATKYTLGGSTDTQYF. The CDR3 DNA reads TGCAGTGCAACGAAGTATACCCTCGGGGGTTCCACAGATACGCAGTATTTT.

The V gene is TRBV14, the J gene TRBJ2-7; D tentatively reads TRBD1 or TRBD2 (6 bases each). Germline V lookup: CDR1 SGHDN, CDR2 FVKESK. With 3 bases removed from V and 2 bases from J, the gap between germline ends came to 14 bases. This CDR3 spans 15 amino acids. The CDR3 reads CASSHPGGGAYEQYF. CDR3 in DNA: TGTGCCAGCAGCCACCCAGGAGGGGGTGCCTACGAGCAGTACTTC. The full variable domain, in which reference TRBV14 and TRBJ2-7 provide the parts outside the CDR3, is EAGVTQFPSHSVIEKGQTVTLRCDPISGHDNLYWYRRVMGKEIKFLLHFVKESKQDESGMPNNRFLAERTGGTYSTLKVQPAELEDSGVYFCASSHPGGGAYEQYFGPGTRLTVT.

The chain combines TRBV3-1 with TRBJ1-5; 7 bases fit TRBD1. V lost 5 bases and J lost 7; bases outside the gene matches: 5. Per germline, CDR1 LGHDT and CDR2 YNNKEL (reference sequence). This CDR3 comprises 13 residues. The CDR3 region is CASSDDREQPQHF. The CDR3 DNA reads TGTGCCAGCAGCGACGACAGGGAGCAGCCCCAGCATTTT. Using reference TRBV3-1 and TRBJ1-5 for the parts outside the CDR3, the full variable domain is DTAVSQTPKYLVTQMGNDKSIKCEQNLGHDTMYWYKQDSKKFLKIMFSYNNKELIINETVPNRFSPKSPDKAHLNLHINSLELGDSAVYFCASSDDREQPQHFGDGTRLSIL.

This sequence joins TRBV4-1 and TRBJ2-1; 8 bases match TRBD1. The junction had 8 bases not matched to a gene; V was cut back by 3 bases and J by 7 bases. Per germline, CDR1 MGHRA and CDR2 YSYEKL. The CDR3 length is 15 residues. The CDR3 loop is CASSHGQGASNEQFF. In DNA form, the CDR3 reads TGCGCCAGCAGCCACGGGCAGGGGGCGAGTAATGAGCAGTTCTTC.

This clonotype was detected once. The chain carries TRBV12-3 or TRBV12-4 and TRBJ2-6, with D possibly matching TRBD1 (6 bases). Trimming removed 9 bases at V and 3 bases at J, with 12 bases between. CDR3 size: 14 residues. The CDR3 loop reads CARGASFGANVLTF. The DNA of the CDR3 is TGTGCCAGGGGGGCTAGCTTTGGGGCCAACGTCCTGACTTTC.

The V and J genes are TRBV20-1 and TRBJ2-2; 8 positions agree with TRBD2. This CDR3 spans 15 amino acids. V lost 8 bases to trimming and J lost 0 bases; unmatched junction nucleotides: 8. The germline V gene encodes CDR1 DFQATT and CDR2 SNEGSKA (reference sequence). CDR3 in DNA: TGCAGTCCAGACCAGCGGGAGACGAACACCGGGGAGCTGTTTTTT. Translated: CSPDQRETNTGELFF.

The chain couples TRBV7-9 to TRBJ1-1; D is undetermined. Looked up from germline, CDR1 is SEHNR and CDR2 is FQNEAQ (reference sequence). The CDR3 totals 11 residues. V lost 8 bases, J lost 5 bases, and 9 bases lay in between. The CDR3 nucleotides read TGTGCCAGCGACGTAGGGACTGAAGCTTTCTTT. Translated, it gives CASDVGTEAFF.

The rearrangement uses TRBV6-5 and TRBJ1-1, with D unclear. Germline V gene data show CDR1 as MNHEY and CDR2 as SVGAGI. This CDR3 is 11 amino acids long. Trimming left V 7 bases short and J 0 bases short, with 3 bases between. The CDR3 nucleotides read TGTGCCAGCATGCTGAACACTGAAGCTTTCTTT. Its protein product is CASMLNTEAFF.

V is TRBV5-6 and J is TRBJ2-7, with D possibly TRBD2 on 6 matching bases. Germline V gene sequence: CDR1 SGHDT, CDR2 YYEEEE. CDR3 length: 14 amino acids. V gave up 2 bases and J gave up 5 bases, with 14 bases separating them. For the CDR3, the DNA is TGTGCCAGCAGCTTCTCTAGCGATCGGGACGAGCAGTACTTC. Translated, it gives CASSFSSDRDEQYF.

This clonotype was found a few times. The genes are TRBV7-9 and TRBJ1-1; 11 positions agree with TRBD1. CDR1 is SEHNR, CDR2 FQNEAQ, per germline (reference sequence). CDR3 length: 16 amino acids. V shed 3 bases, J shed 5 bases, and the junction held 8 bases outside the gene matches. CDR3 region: CASSFGQGALGTEAFF. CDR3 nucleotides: TGTGCCAGCAGCTTTGGACAGGGGGCGCTGGGGACTGAAGCTTTCTTT. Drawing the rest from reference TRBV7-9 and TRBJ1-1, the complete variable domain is DTGVSQNPRHKITKRGQNVTFRCDPISEHNRLYWYRQTLGQGPEFLTYFQNEAQLEKSRLLSDRFSAERPKGSFSTLEIQRTEQGDSAMYLCASSFGQGALGTEAFFGQGTRLTVV.

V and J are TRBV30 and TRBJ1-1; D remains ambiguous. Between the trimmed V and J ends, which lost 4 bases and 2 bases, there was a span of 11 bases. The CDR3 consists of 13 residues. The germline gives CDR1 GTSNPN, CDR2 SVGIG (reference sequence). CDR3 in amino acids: CAWTVSLNTEAFF. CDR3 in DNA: TGTGCCTGGACCGTTTCTCTTAACACTGAAGCTTTCTTT.

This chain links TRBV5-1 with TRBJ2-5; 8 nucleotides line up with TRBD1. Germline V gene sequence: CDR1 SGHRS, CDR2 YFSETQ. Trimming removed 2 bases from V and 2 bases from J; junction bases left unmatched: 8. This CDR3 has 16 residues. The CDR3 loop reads CASSFRQGKEQETQYF. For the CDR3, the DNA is TGCGCCAGCAGCTTTAGACAGGGGAAGGAGCAAGAGACCCAGTACTTC.

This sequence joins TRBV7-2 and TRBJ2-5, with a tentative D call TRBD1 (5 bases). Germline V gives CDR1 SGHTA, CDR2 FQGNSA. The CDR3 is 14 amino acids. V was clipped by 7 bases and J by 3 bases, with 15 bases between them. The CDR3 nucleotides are TGTGCCAGCACCCTTCCGACAGCCAAAGAGACCCAGTACTTC. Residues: CASTLPTAKETQYF.

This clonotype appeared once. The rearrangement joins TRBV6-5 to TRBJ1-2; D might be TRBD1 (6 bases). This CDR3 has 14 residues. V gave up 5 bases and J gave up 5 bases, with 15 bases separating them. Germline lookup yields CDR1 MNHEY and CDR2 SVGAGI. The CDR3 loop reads CASSPPGELYGYTF. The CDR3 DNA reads TGTGCCAGCAGTCCCCCAGGGGAGTTGTATGGCTACACCTTC.

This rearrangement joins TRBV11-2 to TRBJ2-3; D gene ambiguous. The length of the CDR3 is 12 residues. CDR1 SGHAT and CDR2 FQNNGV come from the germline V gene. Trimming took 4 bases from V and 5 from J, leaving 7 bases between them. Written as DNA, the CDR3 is TGTGCCAGCAGCTGGGGAAGAGATACGCAGTATTTT. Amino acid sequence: CASSWGRDTQYF. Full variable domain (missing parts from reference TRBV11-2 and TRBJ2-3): EAGVAQSPRYKIIEKRQSVAFWCNPISGHATLYWYQQILGQGPKLLIQFQNNGVVDDSQLPKDRFSAERLKGVDSTLKIQPAKLEDSAVYLCASSWGRDTQYFGPGTRLTVL.

The CDR3 nucleotides are TGTGCCAGCGGGCCACAGGGGGAAAACGGGGAGCTGTTTTTT. Translation gives CASGPQGENGELFF. V usage is TRBV28 and J usage is TRBJ2-2, with 8 bases lining up with TRBD1. Unmatched junction bases numbered 9, after V lost 8 bases and J lost 7 bases. Germline assignment: CDR1 MDHEN and CDR2 SYDVKM. The CDR3 is made up of 14 amino acids.

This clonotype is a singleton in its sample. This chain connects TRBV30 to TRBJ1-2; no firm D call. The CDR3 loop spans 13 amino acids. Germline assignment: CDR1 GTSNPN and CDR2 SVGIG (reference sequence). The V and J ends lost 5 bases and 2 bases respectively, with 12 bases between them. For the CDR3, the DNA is TGTGCCTGGTATGATCCAGAAAACTATGGCTACACCTTC. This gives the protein CAWYDPENYGYTF.

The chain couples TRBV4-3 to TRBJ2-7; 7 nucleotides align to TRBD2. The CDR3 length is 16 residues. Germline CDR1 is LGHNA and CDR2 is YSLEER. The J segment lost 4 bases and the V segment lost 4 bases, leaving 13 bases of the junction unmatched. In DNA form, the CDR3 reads TGCGCCAGCAGCCCCACCCGGGAGGTACCTACTTACGAGCAGTACTTC. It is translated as CASSPTREVPTYEQYF.

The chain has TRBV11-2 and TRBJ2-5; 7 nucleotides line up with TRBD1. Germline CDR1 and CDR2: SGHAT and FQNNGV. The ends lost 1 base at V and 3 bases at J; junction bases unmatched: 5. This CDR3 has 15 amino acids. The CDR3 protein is CASSLGDSGEETQYF. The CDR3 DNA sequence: TGTGCCAGCAGCTTAGGGGACAGCGGAGAAGAGACCCAGTACTTC.

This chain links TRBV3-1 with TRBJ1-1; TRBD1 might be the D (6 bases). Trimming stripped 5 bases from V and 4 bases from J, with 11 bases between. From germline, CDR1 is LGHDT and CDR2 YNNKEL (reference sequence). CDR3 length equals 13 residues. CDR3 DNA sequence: TGTGCCAGCAGCAATACAGGGCCCACTGAAGCTTTCTTT. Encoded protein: CASSNTGPTEAFF.

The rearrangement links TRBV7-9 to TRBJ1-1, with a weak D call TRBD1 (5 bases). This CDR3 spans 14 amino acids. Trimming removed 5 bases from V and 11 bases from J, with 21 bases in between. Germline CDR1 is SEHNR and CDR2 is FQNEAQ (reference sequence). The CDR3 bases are TGTGCCAGCAGCCCGCCGACGGACAAGGAGCGGGCTTTCTTT. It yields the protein CASSPPTDKERAFF.

In DNA form, the CDR3 reads TGTGCCAGTAGTACACTAAGGACGGAGGAGACCCAGTACTTC. It is translated as CASSTLRTEETQYF. The chain employs TRBV19 and TRBJ2-5; no definite D call. CDR1 and CDR2 from the germline V gene are LNHDA and SQIVND (reference sequence). This CDR3 comprises 14 residues. Deletions cut 4 bases from V and 5 bases from J, with 14 bases between.